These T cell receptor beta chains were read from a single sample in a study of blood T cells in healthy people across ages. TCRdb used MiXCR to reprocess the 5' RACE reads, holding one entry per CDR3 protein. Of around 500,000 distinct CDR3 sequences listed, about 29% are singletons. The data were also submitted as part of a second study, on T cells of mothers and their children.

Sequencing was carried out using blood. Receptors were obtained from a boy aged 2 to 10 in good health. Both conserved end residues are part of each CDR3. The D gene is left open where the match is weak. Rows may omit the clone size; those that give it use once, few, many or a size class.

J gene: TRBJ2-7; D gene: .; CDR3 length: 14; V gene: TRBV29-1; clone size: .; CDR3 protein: CSVEDRGQYYEQYF; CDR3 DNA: TGCAGCGTTGAAGATCGAGGACAGTACTACGAGCAGTACTTC
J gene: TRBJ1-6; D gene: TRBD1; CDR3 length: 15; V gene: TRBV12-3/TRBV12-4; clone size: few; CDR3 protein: CASSQQQGYNSPLHF; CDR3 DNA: TGTGCCAGCAGTCAACAACAGGGGTACAATTCACCCCTCCACTTT
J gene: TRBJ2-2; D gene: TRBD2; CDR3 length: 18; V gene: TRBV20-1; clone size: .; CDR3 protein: CSAPTPLAGGPETGELFF; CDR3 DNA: TGCAGTGCTCCGACTCCTCTAGCGGGAGGGCCGGAGACCGGGGAGCTGTTTTTT
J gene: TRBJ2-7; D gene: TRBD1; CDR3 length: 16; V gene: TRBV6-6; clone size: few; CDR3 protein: CASSYIPGQGFHEQYF; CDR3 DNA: TGTGCCAGCAGTTATATCCCGGGACAGGGATTCCACGAGCAGTACTTC
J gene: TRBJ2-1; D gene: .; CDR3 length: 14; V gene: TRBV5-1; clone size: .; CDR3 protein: CASRTVPDYNEQFF; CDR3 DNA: TGCGCCAGCAGGACAGTCCCGGACTACAATGAGCAGTTCTTC
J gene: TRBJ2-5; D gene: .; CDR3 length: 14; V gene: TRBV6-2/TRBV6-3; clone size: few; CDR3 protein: CAGRGLFGGETQYF; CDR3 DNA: TGTGCCGGCAGGGGCCTATTTGGAGGAGAGACCCAGTACTTC
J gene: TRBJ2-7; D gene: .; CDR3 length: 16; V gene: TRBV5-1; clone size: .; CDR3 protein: CASSLAPDPSSYEQYF; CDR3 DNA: TGCGCCAGCAGCTTGGCCCCTGACCCCAGCTCCTACGAGCAGTACTTC
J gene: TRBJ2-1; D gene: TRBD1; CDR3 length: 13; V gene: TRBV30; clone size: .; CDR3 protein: CAWSKDRGDEQFF; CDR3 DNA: TGTGCCTGGAGTAAGGACAGGGGAGATGAGCAGTTCTTC
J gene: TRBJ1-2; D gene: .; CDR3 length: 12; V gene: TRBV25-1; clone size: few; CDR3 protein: CASRGTGEGYTF; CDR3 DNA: TGTGCCAGCAGGGGGACTGGGGAAGGCTACACCTTC
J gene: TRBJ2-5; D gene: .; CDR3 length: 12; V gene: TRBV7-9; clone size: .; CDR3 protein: CASSETTGFQYF; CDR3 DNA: TGTGCCAGCAGCGAAACGACAGGTTTCCAGTACTTC
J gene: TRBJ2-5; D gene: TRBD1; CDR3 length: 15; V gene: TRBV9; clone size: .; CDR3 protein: CASSAQQGKWGTQYF; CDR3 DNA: TGTGCCAGCAGCGCTCAACAGGGGAAATGGGGGACCCAGTACTTC
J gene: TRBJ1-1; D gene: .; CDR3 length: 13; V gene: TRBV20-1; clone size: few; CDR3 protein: CSVSFSMNTEAFF; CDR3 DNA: TGCAGTGTTTCTTTTTCTATGAACACTGAAGCTTTCTTT
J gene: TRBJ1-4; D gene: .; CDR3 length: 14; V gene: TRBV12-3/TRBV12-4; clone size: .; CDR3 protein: CASSPLFSGEKLFF; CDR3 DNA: TGTGCCAGCAGCCCCCTATTTAGCGGCGAAAAACTGTTTTTT
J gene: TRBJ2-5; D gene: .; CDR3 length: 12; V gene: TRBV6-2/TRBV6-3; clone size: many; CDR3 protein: CASSYGQETQYF; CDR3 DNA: TGTGCCAGCAGTTACGGACAAGAGACCCAGTACTTC
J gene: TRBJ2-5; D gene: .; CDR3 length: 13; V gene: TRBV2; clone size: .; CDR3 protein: CASSASSLETQYF; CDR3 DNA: TGTGCCAGCAGCGCCAGCTCACTCGAGACCCAGTACTTC
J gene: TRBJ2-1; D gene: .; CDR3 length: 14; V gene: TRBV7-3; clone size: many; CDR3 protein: CASSPSIGRNEQFF; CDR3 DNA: TGTGCCAGCAGCCCCTCGATAGGGAGAAATGAGCAGTTCTTC
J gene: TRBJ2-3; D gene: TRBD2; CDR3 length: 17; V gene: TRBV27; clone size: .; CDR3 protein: CASIPGRPSGNTDTQYF; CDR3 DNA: TGTGCCAGCATCCCAGGGCGGCCTAGCGGAAACACAGATACGCAGTATTTT
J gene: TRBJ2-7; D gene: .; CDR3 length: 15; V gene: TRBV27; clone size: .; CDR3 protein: CASNGGGSGSYEQYF; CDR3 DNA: TGTGCCAGCAATGGAGGGGGTAGCGGCTCCTACGAGCAGTACTTC
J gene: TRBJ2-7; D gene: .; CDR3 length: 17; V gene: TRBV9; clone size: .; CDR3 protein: CASSPSRDGGRSGEQYF; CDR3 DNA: TGTGCCAGCAGCCCCAGTAGGGACGGGGGTCGATCCGGCGAGCAGTACTTC
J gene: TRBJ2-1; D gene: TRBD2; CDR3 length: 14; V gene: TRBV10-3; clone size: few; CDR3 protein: CAIKLAGESNEQFF; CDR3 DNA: TGTGCCATCAAACTAGCGGGGGAAAGCAATGAGCAGTTCTTC
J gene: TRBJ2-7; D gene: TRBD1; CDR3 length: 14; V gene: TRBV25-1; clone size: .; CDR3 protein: CASSGGQGLNEQYF; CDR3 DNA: TGTGCCAGCAGTGGAGGACAGGGGCTCAACGAGCAGTACTTC
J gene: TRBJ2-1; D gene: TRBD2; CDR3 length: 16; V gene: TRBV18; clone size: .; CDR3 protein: CASSPPSGVYRNEQFF; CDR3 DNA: TGTGCCAGCTCACCACCTAGCGGGGTATACCGTAATGAGCAGTTCTTC
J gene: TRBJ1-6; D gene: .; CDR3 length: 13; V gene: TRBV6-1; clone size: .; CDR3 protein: CASSEARSSPLHF; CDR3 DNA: TGTGCCAGCAGTGAAGCGCGGAGTTCACCCCTCCACTTT
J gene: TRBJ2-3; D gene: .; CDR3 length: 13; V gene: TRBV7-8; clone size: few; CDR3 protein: CASSFQVGDTQYF; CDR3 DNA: TGTGCCAGCAGCTTCCAGGTGGGAGATACGCAGTATTTT
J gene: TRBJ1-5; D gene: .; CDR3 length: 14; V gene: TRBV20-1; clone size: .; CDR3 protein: CSARSRWSNQPQHF; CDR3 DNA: TGCAGTGCTAGGAGTAGGTGGAGCAATCAGCCCCAGCATTTT
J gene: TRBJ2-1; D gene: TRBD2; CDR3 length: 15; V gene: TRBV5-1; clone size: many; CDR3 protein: CASSLGGGAYNEQFF; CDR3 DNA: TGTGCCAGCAGCTTAGGCGGGGGGGCCTACAATGAGCAGTTCTTC
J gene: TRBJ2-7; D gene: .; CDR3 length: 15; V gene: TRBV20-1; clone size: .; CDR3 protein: CSARVPATSSYEQYF; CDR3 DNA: TGCAGTGCTAGAGTCCCAGCGACCAGCTCCTACGAGCAGTACTTC
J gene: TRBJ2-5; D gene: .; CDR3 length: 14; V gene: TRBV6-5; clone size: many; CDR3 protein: CASSPPGRAETQYF; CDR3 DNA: TGTGCCAGCAGTCCCCCGGGGCGCGCGGAGACCCAGTACTTC
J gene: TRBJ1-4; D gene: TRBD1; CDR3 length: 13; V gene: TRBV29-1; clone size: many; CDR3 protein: CSVGQGAGEKLFF; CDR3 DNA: TGCAGCGTTGGACAGGGGGCAGGCGAAAAACTGTTTTTT
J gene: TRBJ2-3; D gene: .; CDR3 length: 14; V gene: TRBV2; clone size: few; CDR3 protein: CASSEGVSPDTQYF; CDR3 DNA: TGTGCCAGCAGTGAAGGGGTTTCCCCGGATACGCAGTATTTT
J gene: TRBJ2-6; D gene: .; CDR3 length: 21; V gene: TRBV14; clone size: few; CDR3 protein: CASSQDRGRTGASSGANVLTF; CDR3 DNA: TGTGCCAGCAGCCAAGATCGCGGGAGGACAGGGGCCAGCTCTGGGGCCAACGTCCTGACTTTC
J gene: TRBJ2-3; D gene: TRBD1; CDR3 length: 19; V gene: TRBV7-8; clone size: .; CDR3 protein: CASSLVLWPSGGVTDTQYF; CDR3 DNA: TGTGCCAGCAGCTTAGTCCTCTGGCCTTCAGGGGGCGTGACAGATACGCAGTATTTT
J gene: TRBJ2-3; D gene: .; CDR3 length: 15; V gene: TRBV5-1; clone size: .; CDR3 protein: CASSWPRDAQDTQYF; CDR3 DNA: TGCGCCAGCAGCTGGCCCCGGGACGCGCAGGATACGCAGTATTTT
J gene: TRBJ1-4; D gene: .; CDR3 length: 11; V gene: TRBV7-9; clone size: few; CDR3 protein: CAGQENEKLFF; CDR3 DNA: TGTGCCGGGCAGGAAAACGAAAAACTGTTTTTT
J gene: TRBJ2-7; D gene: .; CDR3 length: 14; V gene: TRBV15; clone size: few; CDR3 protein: CATSRVRGSYEQYF; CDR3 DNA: TGTGCCACCAGCAGAGTGAGGGGATCCTACGAGCAGTACTTC
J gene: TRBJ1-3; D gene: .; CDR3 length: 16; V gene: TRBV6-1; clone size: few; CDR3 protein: CASSEAPGHSGNTIYF; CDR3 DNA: TGTGCCAGCAGTGAAGCCCCAGGACACTCTGGAAACACCATATATTTT
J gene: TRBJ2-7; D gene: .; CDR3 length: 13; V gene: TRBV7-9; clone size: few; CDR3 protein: CASSFLGVYEQYF; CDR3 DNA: TGTGCCAGCAGCTTTCTCGGGGTCTACGAGCAGTACTTC
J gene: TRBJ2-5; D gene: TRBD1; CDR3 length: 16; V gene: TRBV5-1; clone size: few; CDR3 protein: CASSRNRDRGLGTQYF; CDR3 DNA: TGCGCCAGCAGCCGGAACCGGGACAGGGGATTGGGGACCCAGTACTTC
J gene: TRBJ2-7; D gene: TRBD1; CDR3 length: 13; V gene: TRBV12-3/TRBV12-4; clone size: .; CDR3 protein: CASSPQGVDEQYF; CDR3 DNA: TGTGCCAGCAGTCCGCAGGGGGTGGACGAGCAGTACTTC
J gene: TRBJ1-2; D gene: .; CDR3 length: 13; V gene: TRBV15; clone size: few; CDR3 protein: CATSRESGYGYTF; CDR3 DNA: TGTGCCACCAGCAGAGAGTCGGGATATGGCTACACCTTC
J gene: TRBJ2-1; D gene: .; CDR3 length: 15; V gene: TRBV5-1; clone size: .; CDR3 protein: CASSRDSWGYNEQFF; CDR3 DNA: TGCGCCAGCAGCCGCGACAGCTGGGGCTACAATGAGCAGTTCTTC
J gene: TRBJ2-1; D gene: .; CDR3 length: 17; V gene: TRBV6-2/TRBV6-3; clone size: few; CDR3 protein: CASSSSQMAWPYNEQFF; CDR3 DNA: TGTGCCAGCAGCTCCAGCCAGATGGCGTGGCCCTACAATGAGCAGTTCTTC
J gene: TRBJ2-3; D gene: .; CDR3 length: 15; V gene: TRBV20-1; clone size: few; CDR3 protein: CSAKSDGRGTDTQYF; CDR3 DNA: TGCAGTGCTAAATCCGACGGAAGGGGCACAGATACGCAGTATTTT